One and the same sample provided the 6 T cell receptor beta chains below, sequenced in a study of regulatory T cells in long-lasting Graves disease (dated by TCRdb to 2020 to 2023). Read against the paper, the sample's time point label means: persistent/refractory GD, antithyroid drugs over 5 years with positive TRAb. RNA was extracted from PBMCs in TRIzol for both TCR sequencing and RNA sequencing. Library preparation was by multiplex PCR. TCRdb records Illumina HiSeq 4000 as the sequencer. iRepertoire HTBI primers and Arm-PCR amplification of CDR3 regions were used to construct TCR beta libraries. TCRdb's own reprocessing of the public reads used fastp at Q25 and MiXCR and kept productive beta chains. Every distinct CDR3 protein forms one entry, paired with its most common genes and DNA. Present in this sample are around 400,000 distinct CDR3 sequences, roughly 25% of which were seen just once. The ten most abundant clones make up around 30% of the sample.

Sequenced here: peripheral blood mononuclear cells (PBMCs), sampled when the disease was refractory, from a patient treated with antithyroid drugs. Every receptor here comes from a woman between 40 and 55 years old with Graves disease. Donor details come from another sample of the same person, matched by shared clones.

The rearrangement uses TRBV30 and TRBJ1-2; D gene ambiguous. V was trimmed by 5 bases and J by 3 bases, leaving 7 bases between them. This CDR3 is 11 amino acids long. CDR1 is GTSNPN, CDR2 SVGIG, per germline (reference sequence). The CDR3 reads CAWGRDYGYTF. CDR3 nucleotide sequence: TGTGCCTGGGGACGGGACTATGGCTACACCTTC. The variable domain in full, completed from reference TRBV30 and TRBJ1-2, reads SQTIHQWPATLVQPVGSPLSLECTVEGTSNPNLYWYRQAAGRGLQLLFYSVGIGQISSEVPQNLSASRPQDRQFILSSKKLLLSDSGFYLCAWGRDYGYTFGSGTRLTVV.

This clonotype came up many times. The chain has TRBV12-3 or TRBV12-4 and TRBJ1-2; TRBD1 might be the D (5 bases). Trimming stripped 3 bases from V and 4 bases from J, with 9 bases between. This CDR3 comprises 13 residues. CDR3 DNA sequence: TGTGCCAGCAGTTTGGACAAGACCTATGGCTACACCTTC. It codes for CASSLDKTYGYTF.

This clonotype was observed at least ten times. The chain joins TRBV12-3 or TRBV12-4 to TRBJ2-6; no clear D. The CDR3 runs 13 residues. V lost 7 bases, J lost 1 base, and 5 bases lay in between. The CDR3: CASTSSGANVLTF. The DNA of the CDR3 is TGTGCCAGCACTTCATCTGGGGCCAACGTCCTGACTTTC.

This clonotype was observed a handful of times. The chain recombines TRBV5-4 with TRBJ1-6; D is undetermined. CDR1 SGHNT and CDR2 YYREEE come from the germline V gene (reference sequence). Trimming took 3 bases from V and 12 from J, leaving 13 bases between them. This CDR3 is 13 amino acids long. CDR3 sequence reads: CASSYDPRVPLHF. The CDR3 DNA follows: TGTGCCAGCAGCTACGACCCCCGGGTACCCCTCCACTTT.

This chain links TRBV20-1 with TRBJ2-5; TRBD2 matches at 7 bases. Germline V CDR1 and CDR2: DFQATT, SNEGSKA (reference sequence). With 0 bases clipped from V and 4 bases from J, the junction kept 17 bases outside the gene matches. CDR3 length: 18 residues. CDR3 coding DNA: TGCAGTGCTAGAGATAAGTGGCTAGCGGATACAAAGGCAGAGACCCAGTACTTC. This sequence encodes CSARDKWLADTKAETQYF.

The gene calls are TRBV9 and TRBJ2-5; D remains ambiguous. CDR3 size: 13 residues. CDR1 and CDR2 (germline): SGDLS, YYNGEE. The V end lost 2 bases, the J end lost 5 bases, and 10 bases lay between the germline ends. CDR3 protein: CASSVRVGETQYF. DNA for the CDR3: TGTGCCAGCAGCGTTAGAGTCGGGGAGACCCAGTACTTC.